A selection of T cell receptor beta chains follows, all from one sample in a study of blood T cell repertoires in COVID-19. The assay was immunoSEQ multiplex PCR, and TCRdb's table has in-frame clones only and misses some. There are about 250,000 clones in the sample; almost 90% occur only once, and 1.2% to 1.5% lies in the top ten. Sequencing was done on a sample of peripheral blood. The receptors were gathered from a man older than 75 with acute or convalescent COVID-19. Each CDR3 is given with its conserved first and last residue. D genes are given only for firm matches. Size tells how often a clone was seen (once, few, many) or the class of an expanded clone, and some rows leave it out.

v_gene,j_gene,d_gene,abundance,CDR3nt,CDR3aa
TRBV5-1,TRBJ1-1,TRBD1,-,TGCGCCAGTGGACAGGGGGTCGCGGTCGGTGGTACTGAAGCTTTCTTT,CASGQGVAVGGTEAFF
TRBV7-2,TRBJ1-5,-,-,TGTGCCAGCAAAAAAGGGGATCAGCCCCAGCATTTT,CASKKGDQPQHF
TRBV6-2/TRBV6-3,TRBJ2-2,TRBD1,-,TGTGCCAGCAGTTACCGGACAGGGGTCACCGGGGAGCTGTTTTTT,CASSYRTGVTGELFF
TRBV19,TRBJ1-4,-,-,TGTGCCAGTAGTACAACAGGGCAGACTGAAAAACTGTTTTTT,CASSTTGQTEKLFF
TRBV5-4,TRBJ2-3,TRBD1,-,TGTGCCAGCAGCTTGGGGGGGACAGTCGGCCTTACCCGCACAGATACGCAGTATTTT,CASSLGGTVGLTRTDTQYF
TRBV9,TRBJ2-2,TRBD2,-,TGTGCCAGCAGCGTAGTCCCCGCAATGGCGGGGGTCACCGGGGAGCTGTTTTTT,CASSVVPAMAGVTGELFF
TRBV27,TRBJ2-1,TRBD1,-,TGTGCCAGCAGATCTACGGGACAGATCCACAATGAGCAGTTCTTC,CASRSTGQIHNEQFF
TRBV19,TRBJ1-1,-,-,TGTGCCAGTAGAAGGACAGAGAACACTGAAGCTTTCTTT,CASRRTENTEAFF
TRBV11-2,TRBJ2-7,TRBD1,-,TGTGCCAGCAGCCAGGACAGGGGGGCCTCCTACGAGCAGTACTTC,CASSQDRGASYEQYF
TRBV7-6,TRBJ2-1,TRBD2,-,TGTGCCAGCAGCTTAGCCCCTAGCGGGGGGCAAGCAATGAAGCAGTTCTTC,CASSLAPSGGQAMKQFF
TRBV6-2/TRBV6-3,TRBJ2-4,-,-,TGTGCCAGCAGTTACAACCCTCCAGCGGATCTAGCCAAAAACATTCAGTACTTC,CASSYNPPADLAKNIQYF
TRBV5-6,TRBJ1-2,-,-,TGTGCCAGCAGCTTTCTTCATGGCAGCTATGGCTACACCTTC,CASSFLHGSYGYTF
TRBV5-1,TRBJ2-3,TRBD2,-,TGCGCCAGCAGCCCCCGGACTAGCGGGGGCTCTAGGGAAGATACGCAGTATTTT,CASSPRTSGGSREDTQYF
TRBV27,TRBJ1-2,TRBD1,few,TGTGCCAGCAGTAAACTGACAGGGGGCGTTTGGTATGGCTACACCTTC,CASSKLTGGVWYGYTF
TRBV9,TRBJ1-2,TRBD1,-,TGTGCCAGCAGCGGGGGAGACAGGGCCGACTATGGCTACACCTTC,CASSGGDRADYGYTF
TRBV18,TRBJ2-6,-,-,TGTGCCAGCTCACCCCAGGTCTCTGGGGCCAACGTCCTGACTTTC,CASSPQVSGANVLTF
TRBV18,TRBJ2-1,TRBD1,-,TGTGCCAGCTCACCCGGGACAGGGGCCTACAATGAGCAGTTCTTC,CASSPGTGAYNEQFF
TRBV3-1/TRBV3-2,TRBJ2-7,TRBD2,-,TGTGCCAGCAGAAAACGGGAGGGAAATATCTACGAGCAGTACTTC,CASRKREGNIYEQYF
TRBV28,TRBJ2-5,TRBD1,-,TGTGCCAGCAGTTCACCCGGGACAGTACAAGAGACCCAGTACTTC,CASSSPGTVQETQYF
TRBV10-2,TRBJ2-2,TRBD1,-,TGCGCCAGCAGTGGGACAGGGGTGCACACCGGGGAGCTGTTTTTT,CASSGTGVHTGELFF
TRBV28,TRBJ2-5,-,-,TGTGCCAGCAGTTTAGGAGGACAAGAGACCCAGTACTTC,CASSLGGQETQYF
TRBV7-6,TRBJ2-3,-,-,TGTGCCAGCAGCCCGCGTTCTAGCGCTAGCACAGATACGCAGTATTTT,CASSPRSSASTDTQYF
TRBV11-2,TRBJ2-2,-,-,TGTGCCAGCAGCTTAGATTGGCTAGCCCCCGGGGAGCTGTTTTTT,CASSLDWLAPGELFF
TRBV27,TRBJ2-3,TRBD1,-,TGTGCCAGCAGTTCCACAGGGGGCACAGATACGCAGTATTTT,CASSSTGGTDTQYF
TRBV28,TRBJ2-4,-,-,TGTGCCAGCAGCCCTTCGGAGGGGAAGGGCAAAAACATTCAGTACTTC,CASSPSEGKGKNIQYF
TRBV18,TRBJ1-3,TRBD1,few,TGTGCCAGCTCACCACCGGGACAGGCGGCCTTAGGCAAAAACACCATATATTTT,CASSPPGQAALGKNTIYF
TRBV11-2,TRBJ1-1,TRBD1,-,TGTGCCAGCAGCCCCCGGGACAGGGGTTGGACTGAAGCTTTCTTT,CASSPRDRGWTEAFF
TRBV10-3,TRBJ1-2,-,-,TGTGCCATCAGTGATGGGGGGGGCCTAGACTATGGCTACACCTTC,CAISDGGGLDYGYTF
TRBV6-6,TRBJ2-5,-,-,TGTGCCAGCAGTTTACAGGAGGTGGCGGGGCAAGAGACCCAGTACTTC,CASSLQEVAGQETQYF
TRBV3-1/TRBV3-2,TRBJ1-5,-,few,TGTGCCAGCAGCCAAGACGTTAGTCAGCCCCAGCATTTT,CASSQDVSQPQHF
TRBV2,TRBJ2-2,TRBD1,-,TGTGCCAGCAGTGCGGACAGGCCGAGCACCGGGGAGCTGTTTTTT,CASSADRPSTGELFF
TRBV6-5,TRBJ1-4,-,-,TGTGCCAGCAGTTACTCGGGTAGCCCTAATGAAAAACTGTTTTTT,CASSYSGSPNEKLFF
TRBV18,TRBJ1-6,-,once,TGTGCCAGCTCACCACAACCAGGCTCCTATAATTCACCCCTCCACTTT,CASSPQPGSYNSPLHF
TRBV3-1/TRBV3-2,TRBJ1-4,-,-,TGTGCCAGCAGCCAAATTGGAGTTCATTTCGATTTT,CASSQIGVHFDF
TRBV7-9,TRBJ1-4,-,-,TGTGCCAGCAGCCCCAGGGTCAATAATGAAAAACTGTTTTTT,CASSPRVNNEKLFF
TRBV10-3,TRBJ2-3,TRBD2,-,TGTGCCATCAGTGAGGCACTAGCGGGGCACACAGATACGCAGTATTTT,CAISEALAGHTDTQYF
TRBV7-9,TRBJ2-1,TRBD2,-,TGTGCCAGCAGCCCCTGGGATAGCGGGAGCAATGAGCAGTTCTTC,CASSPWDSGSNEQFF
TRBV29-1,TRBJ1-2,TRBD1,-,TGCAGCGTTGTACGACAGGGGTCGACCTATGGCTACACCTTC,CSVVRQGSTYGYTF
TRBV28,TRBJ1-6,-,-,TGTGCCAGTCGGGGTACCCTCGTTTCTCCCCTCCACTTT,CASRGTLVSPLHF
TRBV6-2/TRBV6-3,TRBJ2-2,-,-,TGTGCCAGCAGTTACTCGATCAACGGGAACACCGGGGAGCTGTTTTTT,CASSYSINGNTGELFF
TRBV25-1,TRBJ1-4,-,-,TGTGCCAGCAGTGTCGAACCTGCAACTAATGAAAAACTGCTTTTT,CASSVEPATNEKLLF
TRBV3-1/TRBV3-2,TRBJ1-4,TRBD1,-,TGTGCCAGCAGCCAAGTGTCCCCAGGGGGTGAAAAACTGTTTTTT,CASSQVSPGGEKLFF
TRBV27,TRBJ2-5,TRBD2,-,TGTGCCAGCACCAGACTAGCGGGGGGCCGTGAGACCCAGTACTTC,CASTRLAGGRETQYF
TRBV7-2,TRBJ2-1,TRBD1,-,TGTGCCAGCAGCTTAGGTGGCGGGCAGGGGGCGGGCAATGAGCAGTTCTTC,CASSLGGGQGAGNEQFF